A selection of T cell receptor beta chains follows, all from one sample in a study of cytomegalovirus exposure and HLA in healthy donors. TCRdb keeps only in-frame clones here, not all; method: immunoSEQ multiplex PCR. The table records about 170,000 clones, more than 75% of them present only once. Sequencing used PBMCs. The receptors shown here come from a woman in her 30s in good health and CMV-seronegative. CDR3s include the opening cysteine and the closing phenylalanine or tryptophan. The D gene is left open where the match is weak. Clone size appears in some rows only: once, few, many, or a class for an expanded clone.

cdr3_aa: CASSIQGQGGNTIYF
cdr3_nt: TGTGCCAGTAGTATACAGGGGCAAGGTGGAAACACCATATATTTT
d_call: .
j_call: TRBJ1-3
clone_size: .
v_call: TRBV19

cdr3_aa: CASRYRGFGEKLFF
cdr3_nt: TGTGCCAGCAGGTACAGGGGTTTTGGGGAAAAACTGTTTTTT
d_call: TRBD1
j_call: TRBJ1-4
clone_size: .
v_call: TRBV6-1

cdr3_aa: CSVRAGPDEQYF
cdr3_nt: TGCAGCGTGAGAGCGGGACCCGACGAGCAGTACTTC
d_call: TRBD2
j_call: TRBJ2-7
clone_size: .
v_call: TRBV29-1

cdr3_aa: CASSWARQEKLFF
cdr3_nt: TGTGCCAGCAGTTGGGCCAGGCAGGAAAAACTGTTTTTT
d_call: .
j_call: TRBJ1-4
clone_size: .
v_call: TRBV6-1

cdr3_aa: CNSQSYNEQFF
cdr3_nt: TGCAACAGCCAATCCTACAATGAGCAGTTCTTC
d_call: .
j_call: TRBJ2-1
clone_size: .
v_call: TRBV20-1

cdr3_aa: CASSLLGKQGPGNYGYTF
cdr3_nt: TGTGCCAGCAGCTTATTGGGTAAACAGGGGCCAGGTAACTATGGCTACACCTTC
d_call: TRBD1
j_call: TRBJ1-2
clone_size: .
v_call: TRBV7-9

cdr3_aa: CASSFEQGRFTEAFF
cdr3_nt: TGTGCCAGCAGCTTTGAACAGGGTCGGTTCACTGAAGCTTTCTTT
d_call: .
j_call: TRBJ1-1
clone_size: few
v_call: TRBV5-6

cdr3_aa: CASSEWTGSSPLHF
cdr3_nt: TGTGCCAGCAGCGAGTGGACAGGTAGCTCACCCCTCCACTTT
d_call: TRBD1
j_call: TRBJ1-6
clone_size: .
v_call: TRBV9

cdr3_aa: CASSSVLTEAFF
cdr3_nt: TGTGCCAGCAGCTCAGTGCTCACTGAAGCTTTCTTT
d_call: .
j_call: TRBJ1-1
clone_size: .
v_call: TRBV7-9

cdr3_aa: CASSPTGGNQPQHF
cdr3_nt: TGTGCCAGTAGCCCGACAGGGGGTAATCAGCCCCAGCATTTT
d_call: TRBD1
j_call: TRBJ1-5
clone_size: few
v_call: TRBV19

cdr3_aa: CASRPSGGQGTDTQYF
cdr3_nt: TGTGCCAGCAGACCTTCAGGGGGACAGGGCACAGATACGCAGTATTTT
d_call: TRBD1
j_call: TRBJ2-3
clone_size: .
v_call: TRBV7-9

cdr3_aa: CASSSRTSGYNEQFF
cdr3_nt: TGTGCCAGCAGCTCTCGGACTAGCGGCTACAATGAGCAGTTCTTC
d_call: TRBD2
j_call: TRBJ2-1
clone_size: .
v_call: TRBV7-2

cdr3_aa: CASSYGGTLMNTEAFF
cdr3_nt: TGTGCCAGCAGTTACGGGGGGACCCTTATGAACACTGAAGCTTTCTTT
d_call: .
j_call: TRBJ1-1
clone_size: few
v_call: TRBV6-5

cdr3_aa: CASSLGLGGAYEQYF
cdr3_nt: TGTGCCAGCAGCCTTGGGTTGGGGGGGGCCTACGAGCAGTACTTC
d_call: TRBD2
j_call: TRBJ2-7
clone_size: .
v_call: TRBV9

cdr3_aa: CASSRDRSYEQYF
cdr3_nt: TGTGCCAGCTCGCGGGACAGATCCTACGAGCAGTACTTC
d_call: .
j_call: TRBJ2-7
clone_size: once
v_call: TRBV18

cdr3_aa: CASSKARVAFF
cdr3_nt: TGTGCCAGCAGCAAGGCCAGGGTGGCTTTCTTT
d_call: .
j_call: TRBJ1-1
clone_size: .
v_call: TRBV21-1

cdr3_aa: CASSFRLYSDEQFF
cdr3_nt: TGTGCCAGCAGCTTCCGATTGTATAGCGATGAGCAGTTCTTC
d_call: .
j_call: TRBJ2-1
clone_size: .
v_call: TRBV7-2

cdr3_aa: CASSQPGNNSPLHF
cdr3_nt: TGCGCCAGCAGCCAACCGGGGAATAATTCACCCCTCCACTTT
d_call: .
j_call: TRBJ1-6
clone_size: few
v_call: TRBV4-1

cdr3_aa: CSVEGSSNTEAFF
cdr3_nt: TGCAGCGTTGAAGGCAGTAGCAACACTGAAGCTTTCTTT
d_call: .
j_call: TRBJ1-1
clone_size: .
v_call: TRBV29-1

cdr3_aa: CAWSLGQINGYTF
cdr3_nt: TGTGCCTGGAGTTTGGGACAGATCAATGGCTACACCTTC
d_call: TRBD1
j_call: TRBJ1-2
clone_size: .
v_call: TRBV30

cdr3_aa: CASTLGGGGYNEQFF
cdr3_nt: TGTGCCAGCACATTGGGGGGGGGAGGTTACAATGAGCAGTTCTTC
d_call: TRBD2
j_call: TRBJ2-1
clone_size: .
v_call: TRBV2

cdr3_aa: CASSKPPTGTGNEKLFF
cdr3_nt: TGTGCCAGCAGCAAGCCCCCCACCGGGACAGGGAATGAAAAACTGTTTTTT
d_call: TRBD1
j_call: TRBJ1-4
clone_size: .
v_call: TRBV5-4

cdr3_aa: CASSWARGEVNQPQHF
cdr3_nt: TGTGCCAGCAGCTGGGCAAGGGGTGAGGTCAATCAGCCCCAGCATTTT
d_call: .
j_call: TRBJ1-5
clone_size: .
v_call: TRBV5-4

cdr3_aa: CASSPQGAGYTF
cdr3_nt: TGTGCCAGCAGTCCACAGGGGGCTGGCTACACCTTC
d_call: TRBD1
j_call: TRBJ1-2
clone_size: .
v_call: TRBV7-2

cdr3_aa: CASSLTTGWQYLGGDTEAFF
cdr3_nt: TGTGCCAGCAGTCTGACCACCGGATGGCAGTATCTCGGAGGAGACACTGAAGCTTTCTTT
d_call: .
j_call: TRBJ1-1
clone_size: .
v_call: TRBV27

cdr3_aa: CASSEGTAGGPLHF
cdr3_nt: TGTGCCAGCAGTGAGGGGACAGCCGGCGGACCCCTCCACTTT
d_call: TRBD1
j_call: TRBJ1-6
clone_size: .
v_call: TRBV6-1

cdr3_aa: CASRAVGGNYEQYF
cdr3_nt: TGTGCCAGCCGAGCCGTAGGGGGCAACTACGAGCAGTACTTC
d_call: TRBD1
j_call: TRBJ2-7
clone_size: .
v_call: TRBV6-1

cdr3_aa: CASSLGQGAYEQYF
cdr3_nt: TGCGCCAGCAGCTTAGGACAGGGGGCCTACGAGCAGTACTTC
d_call: TRBD1
j_call: TRBJ2-7
clone_size: .
v_call: TRBV5-1

cdr3_aa: CASSQSGIQYF
cdr3_nt: TGCGCCAGCAGTCAGTCAGGGATCCAGTACTTC
d_call: .
j_call: TRBJ2-7
clone_size: .
v_call: TRBV23-1

cdr3_aa: CASSLHRGPNYGYTF
cdr3_nt: TGCGCCAGCAGCCTACACAGGGGCCCTAACTATGGCTACACCTTC
d_call: TRBD1
j_call: TRBJ1-2
clone_size: .
v_call: TRBV4-3

cdr3_aa: CASSLAHRNDGYTF
cdr3_nt: TGTGCCAGCAGCTTGGCGCACAGGAACGATGGCTACACCTTC
d_call: .
j_call: TRBJ1-2
clone_size: .
v_call: TRBV7-9

cdr3_aa: CASSPPRDRGDDGYTF
cdr3_nt: TGTGCCAGCTCACCACCAAGGGACAGGGGGGACGATGGCTACACCTTC
d_call: TRBD1
j_call: TRBJ1-2
clone_size: .
v_call: TRBV18

cdr3_aa: CAISNSLNYGYTF
cdr3_nt: TGTGCCATCAGCAACAGCTTGAACTATGGCTACACCTTC
d_call: .
j_call: TRBJ1-2
clone_size: few
v_call: TRBV10-3

cdr3_aa: CASSLGPTVSYEQYF
cdr3_nt: TGTGCCAGCAGCTTAGGGCCGACAGTCTCCTACGAGCAGTACTTC
d_call: .
j_call: TRBJ2-7
clone_size: .
v_call: TRBV7-2

cdr3_aa: CASSPGEGAEAFF
cdr3_nt: TGTGCCAGCAGCCCTGGGGAGGGGGCTGAAGCTTTCTTT
d_call: .
j_call: TRBJ1-1
clone_size: .
v_call: TRBV6-4

cdr3_aa: CSAREQGRVYF
cdr3_nt: TGCAGTGCTAGGGAGCAGGGAAGGGTCTACTTC
d_call: .
j_call: TRBJ2-7
clone_size: .
v_call: TRBV20-1

cdr3_aa: CAWSLIRGTGELFF
cdr3_nt: TGTGCCTGGAGTCTGATCAGGGGAACCGGGGAGCTGTTTTTT
d_call: .
j_call: TRBJ2-2
clone_size: .
v_call: TRBV30

cdr3_aa: CAWSVRSRFTQYF
cdr3_nt: TGTGCCTGGAGTGTGAGATCGAGATTTACGCAGTATTTT
d_call: .
j_call: TRBJ2-3
clone_size: .
v_call: TRBV30

cdr3_aa: CASRPVGTANTEAFF
cdr3_nt: TGTGCCAGCAGGCCCGTCGGGACAGCTAACACTGAAGCTTTCTTT
d_call: TRBD1
j_call: TRBJ1-1
clone_size: .
v_call: TRBV6-1

cdr3_aa: CASSPGAGDYGYTF
cdr3_nt: TGTGCCAGCAGCCCGGGCGCCGGGGACTATGGCTACACCTTC
d_call: .
j_call: TRBJ1-2
clone_size: few
v_call: TRBV5-6

cdr3_aa: CASSRSSGQETQYF
cdr3_nt: TGTGCTAGCAGCCGGTCTAGCGGGCAAGAGACCCAGTACTTC
d_call: TRBD2
j_call: TRBJ2-5
clone_size: .
v_call: TRBV7-7

cdr3_aa: CASSESSGVVEKLFF
cdr3_nt: TGTGCCAGCAGTGAATCTTCAGGGGTGGTTGAAAAACTGTTTTTT
d_call: .
j_call: TRBJ1-4
clone_size: .
v_call: TRBV25-1

cdr3_aa: CASSLSGTGRTGELFF
cdr3_nt: TGTGCCAGCAGCTTGTCTGGGACAGGGAGGACCGGGGAGCTGTTTTTT
d_call: TRBD1
j_call: TRBJ2-2
clone_size: few
v_call: TRBV5-4

cdr3_aa: CASSSPGLNTEAFF
cdr3_nt: TGTGCCAGCAGTAGTCCAGGACTAAACACTGAAGCTTTCTTT
d_call: .
j_call: TRBJ1-1
clone_size: .
v_call: TRBV2

cdr3_aa: CASSMGQIYEQYF
cdr3_nt: TGTGCCAGTAGTATGGGACAGATCTACGAGCAGTACTTC
d_call: TRBD1
j_call: TRBJ2-7
clone_size: .
v_call: TRBV19

cdr3_aa: CASSQIRQGLVYEQYF
cdr3_nt: TGCGCCAGCAGTCAAATCAGACAGGGACTAGTCTACGAGCAGTACTTC
d_call: .
j_call: TRBJ2-7
clone_size: .
v_call: TRBV23-1

cdr3_aa: CASSVNPYIRLNTEAFF
cdr3_nt: TGTGCCAGCAGCGTAAACCCCTATATCAGGTTGAACACTGAAGCTTTCTTT
d_call: .
j_call: TRBJ1-1
clone_size: .
v_call: TRBV9

cdr3_aa: CSVEVGQPYGYTF
cdr3_nt: TGCAGCGTTGAGGTGGGACAGCCCTATGGCTACACCTTC
d_call: TRBD1
j_call: TRBJ1-2
clone_size: .
v_call: TRBV29-1

cdr3_aa: CASSVDEGASSGNTIYF
cdr3_nt: TGTGCCAGCAGCGTAGATGAGGGGGCCTCCTCTGGAAACACCATATATTTT
d_call: TRBD1
j_call: TRBJ1-3
clone_size: once
v_call: TRBV9

cdr3_aa: CASSLEAGPNYGYTF
cdr3_nt: TGCGCCAGCAGCTTGGAGGCAGGGCCTAACTATGGCTACACCTTC
d_call: .
j_call: TRBJ1-2
clone_size: .
v_call: TRBV5-1

cdr3_aa: CASSLWAGVKNTEAFF
cdr3_nt: TGCGCCAGCAGCCTGTGGGCAGGGGTCAAGAACACTGAAGCTTTCTTT
d_call: .
j_call: TRBJ1-1
clone_size: .
v_call: TRBV4-1

cdr3_aa: CASSAGTNYEQYF
cdr3_nt: TGTGCCAGCAGCGCCGGGACAAATTACGAGCAGTACTTC
d_call: .
j_call: TRBJ2-7
clone_size: .
v_call: TRBV9

cdr3_aa: CASSLAIGGYTF
cdr3_nt: TGTGCCAGCAGCTTGGCAATCGGTGGCTACACCTTC
d_call: .
j_call: TRBJ1-2
clone_size: .
v_call: TRBV5-4

cdr3_aa: CASAPEQGSYEQYF
cdr3_nt: TGTGCCAGCGCTCCCGAACAGGGCTCCTACGAGCAGTACTTC
d_call: .
j_call: TRBJ2-7
clone_size: .
v_call: TRBV5-4

cdr3_aa: CASSQITGQEIYEQYF
cdr3_nt: TGCGCCAGCAGCCAAATAACGGGACAGGAAATCTACGAGCAGTACTTC
d_call: TRBD1
j_call: TRBJ2-7
clone_size: .
v_call: TRBV4-3